A selection of T cell receptor beta chains follows, all from one sample in a study of T cell responses to AZD1222 COVID-19 vaccine. Profiling relied on immunoSEQ multiplex PCR, and the TCRdb table lists in-frame clones only, not all of them. The table shows 140,000 to 150,000 clones, with around 94% occurring only once. The specimen comprised peripheral blood, sampled after recovery from COVID-19. These receptors were obtained from an adult who had recovered from COVID-19. Each CDR3 is given with its conserved first and last residue. The D gene is left open where the match is weak. Not all rows give a size; the values are once, few, many and, for expanded clones, a class.

d_gene | j_gene | v_gene | abundance | CDR3aa | CDR3nt
NA | TRBJ1-1 | TRBV4-1 | NA | CASSLKYGTEAFF | TGCGCCAGCAGTTTGAAGTACGGCACTGAAGCTTTCTTT
NA | TRBJ1-1 | TRBV11-2 | NA | CASSQRHRVSMNTEAFF | TGTGCCAGCAGCCAACGACACAGGGTCTCCATGAACACTGAAGCTTTCTTT
NA | TRBJ2-5 | TRBV19 | NA | CASKVRNREIGVTQYF | TGTGCCAGTAAGGTCCGGAACAGGGAGATCGGGGTGACCCAGTACTTC
TRBD2 | TRBJ2-2 | TRBV6-5 | NA | CASRMTSGNTGELFF | TGTGCCAGCAGGATGACTAGCGGGAACACCGGGGAGCTGTTTTTT
NA | TRBJ1-5 | TRBV27 | NA | CASSYEGLGQPQHF | TGTGCCAGCAGTTATGAAGGTTTGGGTCAGCCCCAGCATTTT
NA | TRBJ1-2 | TRBV30 | NA | CAWSGLNGYTF | TGTGCCTGGAGTGGGCTGAACGGCTACACCTTC
NA | TRBJ1-1 | TRBV19 | NA | CASSIGLPRAFPNTEAFF | TGTGCCAGTAGTATAGGCCTCCCGAGGGCATTTCCAAACACTGAAGCTTTCTTT
TRBD1 | TRBJ1-4 | TRBV7-9 | NA | CASSRNAGTGHEKLFF | TGTGCCAGCAGTCGAAACGCCGGGACAGGTCATGAAAAACTGTTTTTT
TRBD2 | TRBJ2-1 | TRBV6-2/TRBV6-3 | NA | CASSSRLAGRNEQFF | TGTGCCAGCAGTTCCAGACTAGCGGGACGGAATGAGCAGTTCTTC
NA | TRBJ1-1 | TRBV19 | few | CASSGRRGTEAFF | TGTGCCAGTAGTGGGCGTCGGGGCACTGAAGCTTTCTTT